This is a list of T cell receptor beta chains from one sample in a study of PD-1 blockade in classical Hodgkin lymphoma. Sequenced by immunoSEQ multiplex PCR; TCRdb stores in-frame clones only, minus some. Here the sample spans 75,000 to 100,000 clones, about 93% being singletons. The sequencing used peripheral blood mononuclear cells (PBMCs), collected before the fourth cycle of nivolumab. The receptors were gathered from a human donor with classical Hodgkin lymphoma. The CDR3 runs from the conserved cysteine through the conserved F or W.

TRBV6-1,CASSARRERNEQFF
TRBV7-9,CASSRGTYQATGELFF
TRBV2,CASNRDMLNQPQHF
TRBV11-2,CASSLGRQGGTAQPQHF
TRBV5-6,CASSLDTPGASNQPQHF
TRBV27,CASSRTGTSGVREQYF
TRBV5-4,CASSGGQVNTGELFF
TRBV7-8,CASSFYTGGYNEQFF
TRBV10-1,CASSESIVGETQYF
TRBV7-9,CASSSREFGQAKETQYF
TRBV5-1,CASSLGAGRETQYF
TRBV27,CASSDRVAGRDTQYF
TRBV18,CASSPAGTMDEQYF
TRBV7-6,CASSLGTSGSPVSGELFF
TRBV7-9,CASSDRTYDRGEETQYF
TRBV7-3,CASSVRGHGEAFF
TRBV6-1,CASSGVAFF
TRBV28,CASRAQGAATGELFF
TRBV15,CATSRNGRLFF
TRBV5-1,CASSLGLAGWEQYF
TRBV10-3,CAISSTGTYNEQFF
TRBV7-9,CASSPGRQDPNYGYTF
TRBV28,CASSLSSRVRTGLNTEAFF
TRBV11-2,CASSPHRGLTEAFF
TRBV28,CASSESKGSPLHF
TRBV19,CASRWGGGHEQFF
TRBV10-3,CAISPGEPDTQYF
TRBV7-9,CASSSGFASYEQYF
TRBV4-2,CASSSPGGVVSGANVLTF
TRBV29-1,CSVEGRVSDTQYF